This entry describes one T cell receptor (beta chain). Following a re-call of the 5' RACE reads, TCRdb has one entry per CDR3 protein and lacks DNA. The table lists approximately 380,000 distinct CDR3 sequences, with 2% to 3% in the top ten. The data stem from a study of monozygotic twins with inflammatory bowel disease. CDR3 size: 15 residues. The germline gives CDR1 SGHRS, CDR2 YFSETQ. This clonotype was sampled from a human donor with ulcerative colitis or Crohn's disease, or a healthy co-twin of an affected twin (not recorded which). The sequenced sample was blood. The V gene is TRBV5-1, the J gene TRBJ1-3; TCRdb indicates TRBD1, and absent DNA this call remains unverified. The CDR3 region is CASSATGVTGNTIYF.